Listed below are T cell receptor beta chains from one sample, sequenced in a study of blood T cells in healthy people across ages. TCRdb reanalysed the 5' RACE reads using MiXCR and keeps one entry per CDR3 protein. Of roughly 500,000 distinct CDR3 sequences in the sample, 27% were seen once. Material for sequencing was blood. The source of these receptors is a woman between 65 and 79 years old in good health. The CDR3 runs from the conserved cysteine through the conserved F or W. Each record gives: D gene, J gene, V gene, clone size, CDR3 DNA, CDR3 protein. D genes are given only for firm matches. Size is omitted from some rows. Given values are once, few, many or a class for expanded clones.

NA,TRBJ2-3,TRBV20-1,NA,TGCAGTGCTAGCGTAACTAGCACAGATACGCAGTATTTT,CSASVTSTDTQYF
NA,TRBJ2-2,TRBV20-1,NA,TGCAGTGCTAGAGAGGGGGGGCAGGACACCGGGGAGCTGTTTTTT,CSAREGGQDTGELFF
NA,TRBJ1-1,TRBV7-9,NA,TGTGCCAGCAGCTTAACCGTGGGCCCCACTGAAGCTTTCTTT,CASSLTVGPTEAFF
TRBD1,TRBJ2-5,TRBV20-1,few,TGCAGTGCACGGGACAGGGCGGAGACCCAGTACTTC,CSARDRAETQYF
TRBD1,TRBJ2-7,TRBV25-1,once,TGTGCCAGCAGTAACTCCGGGACAGGGGATGACTACGAGCAGTACTTC,CASSNSGTGDDYEQYF
TRBD1,TRBJ2-5,TRBV10-3,few,TGTGCCATCAGTCCCGGGGACAGGGAGGGGCAGTACTTC,CAISPGDREGQYF
NA,TRBJ2-5,TRBV18,NA,TGTGCCAGCTCACCATCGATCCTCAAAGAGACCCAGTACTTC,CASSPSILKETQYF
NA,TRBJ1-3,TRBV5-1,NA,TGCGCCAGCAGCTTAACAGGGCCCCGGGGTGGAAACACCATATATTTT,CASSLTGPRGGNTIYF
TRBD1,TRBJ1-1,TRBV7-9,NA,TGTGCCAGCAGAGGGTCAGGGGGCTTGAAGGTGGACACTGAAGCTTTCTTT,CASRGSGGLKVDTEAFF
NA,TRBJ1-2,TRBV11-2,NA,TGTGCCAGCAGTCGTGCGGGGGCCGGGGCAGGCTATGGCTACACCTTC,CASSRAGAGAGYGYTF
NA,TRBJ2-3,TRBV7-2,few,TGTGCCAGCAGCTTAGAGTCTAGCCAAAGCACAGATACGCAGTATTTT,CASSLESSQSTDTQYF
NA,TRBJ2-5,TRBV2,few,TGTGCCAGCAGGGGGCAAGTGCTGTACCAAGAGACCCAGTACTTC,CASRGQVLYQETQYF
NA,TRBJ2-2,TRBV5-1,few,TGCGCCAGCATCCTGAGTAACACCGGGGAGCTGTTTTTT,CASILSNTGELFF
NA,TRBJ2-2,TRBV20-1,few,TGCAGTGCCGTCCTTTTGGGGGCTGACACCGGGGAGCTGTTTTTT,CSAVLLGADTGELFF
TRBD1,TRBJ1-1,TRBV7-2,NA,TGTGCCAGCAGCTATGACAGGGGAAACACTGAAGCTTTCTTT,CASSYDRGNTEAFF
NA,TRBJ1-2,TRBV7-6,many,TGTGCCAGCAGCTTAGAAAGCCAGGGATCAGGCTACACCTTC,CASSLESQGSGYTF
NA,TRBJ1-4,TRBV5-5,few,TGTGCCAGCAGCGGACTTCAGGGTGGTGAAAAACTGTTTTTT,CASSGLQGGEKLFF
NA,TRBJ1-6,TRBV5-5,many,TGTGCCAGCAGCGTCAGGGAAGGGGGTTTGGATTCACCCCTCCACTTT,CASSVREGGLDSPLHF
NA,TRBJ1-6,TRBV5-1,NA,TGCGCCAGCAGCAGGACGGACAGCACAGATAATTCACCCCTCCACTTT,CASSRTDSTDNSPLHF
NA,TRBJ2-1,TRBV15,NA,TGTGCCATTCAGGGGTCCTTAAATGAGCAGTTCTTC,CAIQGSLNEQFF
NA,TRBJ1-2,TRBV5-1,few,TGCGCCAGCAGCTTGGGAGCAATTACAACGAACAACTATGGCTACACCTTC,CASSLGAITTNNYGYTF
NA,TRBJ1-1,TRBV5-6,NA,TGTGCCAGCAGCTTGGAGCCGGGAATGAACACTGAAGCTTTCTTT,CASSLEPGMNTEAFF
TRBD2,TRBJ2-1,TRBV4-2,few,TGTGCCTGCAGCCAAGTCGGGGGGGGTTTCATGCCCGCCTACAATGAGCAGTTCTTC,CACSQVGGGFMPAYNEQFF
NA,TRBJ2-3,TRBV5-1,NA,TGCGCCAGCAGCGGGACTTCTAGCACAGATACGCAGTATTTT,CASSGTSSTDTQYF
TRBD2,TRBJ2-3,TRBV7-2,NA,TGTGCCAGCAGCTTGCGGCTAGCGGGAAGCGCAGATACGCAGTATTTT,CASSLRLAGSADTQYF
NA,TRBJ1-2,TRBV7-3,many,TGTGCCAGCAGCCCGGAGGAAGGTCACGGCTACACCTTC,CASSPEEGHGYTF
TRBD1,TRBJ2-3,TRBV24-1,NA,TGTGCCACCAGGGGACAGGGAGAAGCAGATACGCAGTATTTT,CATRGQGEADTQYF
TRBD1,TRBJ1-3,TRBV5-5,NA,TGTGCCAGCAGCTTTTCGGGACAGTCCTTCTCTGGAAACACCATATATTTT,CASSFSGQSFSGNTIYF
NA,TRBJ2-5,TRBV2,many,TGTGCCAGCAGTGAATCGCCCCCAGAGACCCAGTACTTC,CASSESPPETQYF